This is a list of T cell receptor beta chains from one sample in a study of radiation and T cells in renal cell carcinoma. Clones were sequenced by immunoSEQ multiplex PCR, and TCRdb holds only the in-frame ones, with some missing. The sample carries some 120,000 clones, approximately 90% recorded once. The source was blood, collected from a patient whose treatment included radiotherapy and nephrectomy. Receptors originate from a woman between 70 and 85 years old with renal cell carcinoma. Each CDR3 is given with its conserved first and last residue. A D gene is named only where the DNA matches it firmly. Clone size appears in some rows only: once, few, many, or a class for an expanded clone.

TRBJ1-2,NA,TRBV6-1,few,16,TGTGCCAGCAGTGGACTACCCTGGGGGCGTGGGTCTGGCTACACCTTC,CASSGLPWGRGSGYTF
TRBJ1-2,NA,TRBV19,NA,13,TGTGCCAGTAGTATAGACCGGGTCTATGGCTACACCTTC,CASSIDRVYGYTF
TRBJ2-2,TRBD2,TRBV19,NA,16,TGTGCCAGTAGTATAGCTCTAGCGGGGGGTACCGGGGAGCTGTTTTTT,CASSIALAGGTGELFF
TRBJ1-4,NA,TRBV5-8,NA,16,TGTGCCAGCAGCTTCTTTAAGGGGGCAACTAATGAAAAACTGTTTTTT,CASSFFKGATNEKLFF
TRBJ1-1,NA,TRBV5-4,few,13,TGTGCCAGCAGTCCCGACACGAACACTGAAGCTTTCTTT,CASSPDTNTEAFF
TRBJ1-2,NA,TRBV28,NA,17,TGTGCCAGCAGTTTATCCACCGCGGGAAGCTATGTTAATGGCTACACCTTC,CASSLSTAGSYVNGYTF
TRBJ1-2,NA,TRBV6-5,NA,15,TGTGCCAGCAGTTACTCTAAGGGTCCTAACTATGGCTACACCTTC,CASSYSKGPNYGYTF
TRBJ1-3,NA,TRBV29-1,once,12,TGCAGCGTTGGGCACTCTGGAAACACCATATATTTT,CSVGHSGNTIYF
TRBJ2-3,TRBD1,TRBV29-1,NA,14,TGCAGCGTTGAAGGACAGGGGGCAGGAGATACGCAGTATTTT,CSVEGQGAGDTQYF
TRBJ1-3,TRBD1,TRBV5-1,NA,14,TGCGCCAGCAGTTCGGACAGGGCTGGAAACACCATATATTTT,CASSSDRAGNTIYF